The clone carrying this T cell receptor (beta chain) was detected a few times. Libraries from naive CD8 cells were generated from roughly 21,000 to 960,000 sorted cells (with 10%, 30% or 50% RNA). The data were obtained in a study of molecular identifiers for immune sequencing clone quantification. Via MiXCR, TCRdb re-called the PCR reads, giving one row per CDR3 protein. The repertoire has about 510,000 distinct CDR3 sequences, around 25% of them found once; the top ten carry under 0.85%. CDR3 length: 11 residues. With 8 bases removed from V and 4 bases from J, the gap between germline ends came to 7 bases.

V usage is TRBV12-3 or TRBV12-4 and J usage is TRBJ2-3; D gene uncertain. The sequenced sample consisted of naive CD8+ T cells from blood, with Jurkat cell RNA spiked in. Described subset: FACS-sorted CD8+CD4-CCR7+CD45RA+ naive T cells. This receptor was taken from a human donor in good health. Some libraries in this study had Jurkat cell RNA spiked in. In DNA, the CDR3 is TGTGCCAGCTTATACTCAGATACGCAGTATTTT. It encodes CASLYSDTQYF.